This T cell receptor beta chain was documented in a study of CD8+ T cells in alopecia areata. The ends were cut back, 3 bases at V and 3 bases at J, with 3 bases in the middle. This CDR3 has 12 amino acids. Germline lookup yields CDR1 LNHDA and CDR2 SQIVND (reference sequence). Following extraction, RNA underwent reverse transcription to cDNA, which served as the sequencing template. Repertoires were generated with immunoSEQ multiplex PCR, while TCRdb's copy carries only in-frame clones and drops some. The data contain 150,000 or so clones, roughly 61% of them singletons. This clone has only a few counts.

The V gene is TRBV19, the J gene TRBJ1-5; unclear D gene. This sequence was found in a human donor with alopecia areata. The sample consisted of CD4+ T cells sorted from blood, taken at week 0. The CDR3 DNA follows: TGTGCCAGTAGTATCCCCAATCAGCCCCAGCATTTT. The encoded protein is CASSIPNQPQHF.